This T cell receptor beta chain originates from a study of graft-versus-host responses after intestinal transplantation. The overall study: Recipients uniformly received anti-thymocyte globulin induction, followed by tacrolimus and steroids for roughly 3 years.

The V gene end was trimmed by 3 bases and the J gene end by 0 bases; junction bases not matched to a gene: 3. Germline CDR1 reads SGDLS; CDR2 reads YYNGEE. This CDR3 comprises 15 residues. Comment on this clone: Antigen: not known.

TCRdb's copy holds only in-frame clones and misses some; the assay was immunoSEQ multiplex PCR. The sample holds 35,000 to 45,000 clones, 94% seen once. The sequence was collected from a human donor who was the organ donor for an intestinal transplant. The material sequenced was unstimulated CD4+ T cells sorted from spleen or lymph node cells, taken before transplant. The chain links TRBV9 to TRBJ2-1; 7 nucleotides line up with TRBD2. Here the CDR3 reads CASSEGGSSYNEQFF. CDR3 nucleotide sequence: TGTGCCAGCAGCGAGGGAGGGAGCTCCTACAATGAGCAGTTCTTC. The full variable domain, its missing parts supplied by reference TRBV9 and TRBJ2-1, is DSGVTQTPKHLITATGQRVTLRCSPRSGDLSVYWYQQSLDQGLQFLIQYYNGEERAKGNILERFSAQQFPDLHSELNLSSLELGDSALYFCASSEGGSSYNEQFFGPGTRLTVL.